This T cell receptor beta chain derives from a study of T-cell reconstitution after alpha-beta-depleted transplantation in children. Whole-study findings and limits: Newly produced T cells mostly accounted for T-cell counts and diversity one year post-transplant. Surviving recipient T cells and intrathymic progenitors accounted for some patients' high TCRbeta diversity at day 60. Several hundred graft clones that had expanded were reportedly the source of alpha-beta T cells about two months after transplant.

For TCRbeta, the library was prepared with unique molecular identifiers. TCRdb reprocessed the PCR reads with MiXCR, giving one entry per CDR3 protein. In the table there are 4,400 or so distinct CDR3 sequences, over 10% of which are singletons. CDR1 and CDR2 from the germline V gene are SEHNR and FQNEAQ (reference sequence). The CDR3 extends over 19 amino acids. V was pared by 1 base and J by 0 bases, with 19 bases between. This clonotype was seen repeatedly, ten times or more. The antigen is not known. This rearrangement joins TRBV7-9 to TRBJ2-1, with TRBD2 as a possible D gene (6 bases). The TCR sequence derives from a male patient between 2 and 10 years old who had a stem cell transplant for acute lymphoblastic leukemia, so the T cells may come from the graft donor. Sample: PBMCs, mostly from graft donor cells, taken 60 days after TCRalphabeta/CD19-depleted stem cell transplant. The CDR3 region has the DNA TGTGCCAGCAGCTTAGTGACTAGATTTAGTTACGGCTCCTACAATGAGCAGTTCTTC. Amino acid sequence: CASSLVTRFSYGSYNEQFF.